The next 32 T cell receptor beta chains were all read from a single sample in a study of control samples from healthy donors and cancer patients (dated by TCRdb to the early 2020s). Receptor amplification or capture employed the immunoSEQ multiplex PCR assay. TCRdb holds this immuneACCESS table with in-frame rearrangements only. Some clones are missing; in checked studies, unresolved V genes explain under half, and the rest has no known cause. The sample profile shows 120,000 or so clones; less than 95% of them were found once. Of the sample, roughly 9.4% falls within the top ten clones. The sample comprised blood. The receptors originated from a man between 18 and 35 years old in good health.

V usage is TRBV10-3 and J usage is TRBJ2-7, with a tentative D call TRBD1 (6 bases). Germline assignment: CDR1 ENHRY and CDR2 SYGVKD. The germline V and J ends were trimmed by 3 bases and 4 bases, with 13 bases remaining between them. This CDR3 spans 14 amino acids. CDR3 sequence (DNA): TGTGCCATCAGTGATTACAGGGAATCTTACGAGCAGTACTTC. It is translated as CAISDYRESYEQYF.

The V call is TRBV7-9, the J call TRBJ1-1; 7 nucleotides match TRBD1. Germline assignment: CDR1 SEHNR and CDR2 FQNEAQ (reference sequence). The CDR3 is made up of 14 amino acids. Trimming took 6 bases from V and 6 from J; bases not matched to a gene: 10. CDR3 sequence reads: CASSSQGGRPEAFF. The CDR3 nucleotides are TGTGCCAGCAGTTCCCAGGGGGGTCGACCTGAAGCTTTCTTT. Full variable domain (missing parts from reference TRBV7-9 and TRBJ1-1): DTGVSQNPRHKITKRGQNVTFRCDPISEHNRLYWYRQTLGQGPEFLTYFQNEAQLEKSRLLSDRFSAERPKGSFSTLEIQRTEQGDSAMYLCASSSQGGRPEAFFGQGTRLTVV.

J is TRBJ2-3 and V is TRBV7-9; maybe TRBD1 (6 bases). Germline V gene sequence: CDR1 SEHNR, CDR2 FQNEAQ (reference sequence). The germline V and J ends were trimmed by 3 bases and 4 bases, with 11 bases remaining between them. CDR3 size: 14 residues. CDR3 protein: CASSFAQGADTQYF. The CDR3 DNA is TGTGCCAGCAGCTTCGCACAGGGTGCAGATACGCAGTATTTT.

The chain combines TRBV5-1 with TRBJ2-3; D may be TRBD2 (6 bases). The CDR3 spans 13 residues. V lost 4 bases to trimming and J lost 4 bases, with 10 bases between them. Germline CDR1 is SGHRS and CDR2 is YFSETQ. CDR3 bases: TGCGCCAGCAGCGCGACTAGTGCAGATACGCAGTATTTT. Encoded protein: CASSATSADTQYF.

The rearrangement joins TRBV10-2 to TRBJ1-1; TRBD1 matches 9 bases. The CDR3 runs 15 residues. V was clipped by 0 bases and J by 3 bases; unmatched bases: 2. CDR1 is WSHSY and CDR2 is SAAADI in the germline V gene. The CDR3 region is CASSESGDRDTEAFF. The CDR3 DNA is TGCGCCAGCAGTGAGTCGGGGGACAGGGACACTGAAGCTTTCTTT.

The chain joins TRBV2 to TRBJ1-6, with 10 bases aligning to TRBD1. CDR1 is SNHLY, CDR2 FYNNEI, per germline. CDR3 length: 14 amino acids. V lost 8 bases and J lost 8; bases outside the gene matches: 6. Written as DNA, the CDR3 is TGTGCCAGCGGGGACAGGGGCGAGGATTCACCCCTCCACTTT. Amino acids: CASGDRGEDSPLHF.

The chain has TRBV18 and TRBJ2-7; D perhaps matches TRBD2 (5 bases). V shed 4 bases and J shed 2 bases, with 18 bases lying between them. Germline CDR1 KGHSH, CDR2 LQKENI. There are 16 residues in the CDR3. CDR3 nucleotide sequence: TGTGCCAGCTCACTCAGCCCCGGGGAAGCGACCTACGAGCAGTACTTC. Protein: CASSLSPGEATYEQYF.

This clone appeared once. V is TRBV14 and J is TRBJ2-3; the D is unclear. Germline V lookup: CDR1 SGHDN, CDR2 FVKESK. The CDR3 runs to 14 residues. V gave up 3 bases and J gave up 0 bases, with 7 bases separating them. CDR3 sequence reads: CASSQWLSTDTQYF. The DNA for the CDR3 is TGTGCCAGCAGCCAGTGGCTTAGCACAGATACGCAGTATTTT.

The chain combines TRBV3-1 (or the pseudogene TRBV3-2) with TRBJ2-1, with 10 bases that match TRBD2. In germline, CDR1 is LGHDT, CDR2 YNNKEL (reference sequence). The V and J ends lost 4 bases and 5 bases, in that order; junction bases with no gene match: 8. The length of the CDR3 is 16 residues. CDR3 in DNA: TGTGCCAGCAGCCCATCCCGGACTAGCGGAAACAATGAGCAGTTCTTC. Encoded protein: CASSPSRTSGNNEQFF.

This clone was seen more than once but under ten times. CDR3 bases: TGCGCCAGCAAAAAGGAGGGGGGGGTCCAGCCCCAGCATTTT. Its protein is CASKKEGGVQPQHF. The chain joins TRBV10-2 to TRBJ1-5; D may be TRBD1 (6 bases). Trimming left V 7 bases short and J 7 bases short, with 17 bases between. Per the germline V gene, CDR1 is WSHSY and CDR2 is SAAADI. CDR3 length: 14 amino acids.

The chain joins TRBV18 to TRBJ1-1, with D tentatively TRBD1 (6 bases). The CDR3 is 15 amino acids. V shed 3 bases and J shed 0 bases, with 11 bases lying between them. Germline values: CDR1 KGHSH, CDR2 LQKENI. CDR3 residues: CASSPSRTVNTEAFF. In DNA form, the CDR3 reads TGTGCCAGCTCACCTAGTAGGACAGTGAACACTGAAGCTTTCTTT.

The chain recombines TRBV25-1 with TRBJ1-1, with 8 bases that match TRBD1. The CDR3 consists of 14 residues. Unmatched junction bases numbered 5, after V lost 4 bases and J lost 4 bases. Looked up from germline, CDR1 is MGHDK and CDR2 is SYGVNS. CDR3 loop: CASSGQGSRTEAFF. The CDR3, as DNA: TGTGCCAGCAGTGGACAGGGGAGTCGCACTGAAGCTTTCTTT.

This chain uses TRBV6-1 with TRBJ2-7; D might be TRBD1 (5 bases). CDR1 and CDR2 from the germline V gene are MNHNS and SASEGT. The V end lost 2 bases, the J end lost 7 bases, and 15 bases lay between the germline ends. The CDR3 is 14 amino acids. CDR3 DNA sequence: TGTGCCAGCAGTGAACAAACCAGGGTGAGAGAGCAGTACTTC. This encodes CASSEQTRVREQYF.

The genes are TRBV10-3 and TRBJ2-1; TRBD2 matches 14 bases. Germline CDR1 and CDR2: ENHRY and SYGVKD. This CDR3 region has 15 residues. The V and J ends lost 2 bases and 6 bases, in that order; junction bases with no gene match: 0. CDR3 nucleotide sequence: TGTGCCATCAGTGAGGGGACTAGCGGGGGCAATGAGCAGTTCTTC. This encodes CAISEGTSGGNEQFF.

The rearrangement uses TRBV30 and TRBJ2-2; perhaps TRBD1 as D (6 bases). Germline loops: CDR1 GTSNPN, CDR2 SVGIG (reference sequence). This CDR3 comprises 15 residues. Trimming took 0 bases from V and 6 from J, leaving 14 bases between them. CDR3 sequence (DNA): TGTGCCTGGAGTGTAATCTACAGGGTCCCCGGGGAGCTGTTTTTT. Residues: CAWSVIYRVPGELFF.

About this clone itself: One junction end disagrees with the germline gene, perhaps due to a read error. J is TRBJ1-6 and V is TRBV18; tentatively, D is TRBD1 (6 bases). Germline CDR1 is KGHSH and CDR2 is LQKENI. This CDR3 is 19 amino acids long. In nucleotides, the CDR3 is TGTGCCAGCTCACCCGAACTTAGGACAGCCGAGGGTTATAATTCACCCCCCCACTTT. Encoded protein: CASSPELRTAEGYNSPPHF.

The chain carries TRBV6-4 and TRBJ2-7; TRBD1 aligns across 7 bases. The CDR3 totals 16 residues. From germline, CDR1 is MRHNA and CDR2 SNTAGT. J lost 1 base, V lost 8 bases, and 14 bases had no gene match. The CDR3 DNA sequence: TGTGCCAGCCTAAGGGGGCGAAGCGTTGGATCCTACGAGCAGTACTTC. It specifies CASLRGRSVGSYEQYF.

The chain links TRBV11-2 to TRBJ1-1; possible D gene TRBD1, 6 bases. This CDR3 spans 15 amino acids. Deletions cut 5 bases from V and 4 bases from J, with 17 bases between. Germline-derived CDR1 and CDR2 are SGHAT and FQNNGV. CDR3 sequence: CASSPQGRWSTEAFF. CDR3 sequence (DNA): TGTGCCAGCAGCCCACAGGGCCGTTGGAGCACTGAAGCTTTCTTT.

This clone occurred a few times. V and J are TRBV6-5 and TRBJ1-1; D ambiguous. The CDR3 totals 13 residues. Germline V gene data show CDR1 as MNHEY and CDR2 as SVGAGI. V lost 0 bases, J lost 1 base, and 3 bases lay in between. CDR3 in DNA: TGTGCCAGCAGTTACTCGCGGAACACTGAAGCTTTCTTT. Translating gives CASSYSRNTEAFF.

CDR3 region: CASSPRPGAEAFF. Here the CDR3 DNA reads TGTGCCAGCAGTCCGCGCCCGGGGGCTGAAGCTTTCTTT. J is TRBJ1-1 and V is TRBV7-9, with TRBD1 as a possible D gene (5 bases). Per germline, CDR1 SEHNR and CDR2 FQNEAQ (reference sequence). V was pared by 6 bases and J by 6 bases, with 14 bases between. This CDR3 is built from 13 residues.

The CDR3 DNA reads as TGTGCCAGCAGCCACCAGACAGGGGAGGTAGCCAAAAACATTCAGTACTTC. This codes for CASSHQTGEVAKNIQYF. V usage is TRBV11-2 and J usage is TRBJ2-4, with 8 bases lining up with TRBD1. The CDR3 runs to 17 residues. Germline assignment: CDR1 SGHAT and CDR2 FQNNGV. V was clipped by 5 bases and J by 0 bases; unmatched bases: 9. The variable domain in full, with the rest retrieved from reference TRBV11-2 and TRBJ2-4, is EAGVAQSPRYKIIEKRQSVAFWCNPISGHATLYWYQQILGQGPKLLIQFQNNGVVDDSQLPKDRFSAERLKGVDSTLKIQPAKLEDSAVYLCASSHQTGEVAKNIQYFGAGTRLSVL.

The CDR3 bases are TGTGCCAGCAGTTGGACAGGAGGGTATGGCTACACCTTC. It translates to CASSWTGGYGYTF. This rearrangement joins TRBV12-3 or TRBV12-4 to TRBJ1-2, with 7 bases matching TRBD1. The length of the CDR3 is 13 residues. V was clipped by 4 bases and J by 5 bases; unmatched bases: 4.

V gene TRBV6-1 combines with J gene TRBJ1-3; D unresolved. Trimming cost V 2 bases and J 1 base, with 6 bases left between them. Germline assignment: CDR1 MNHNS and CDR2 SASEGT. The CDR3 spans 14 residues. Here the CDR3 reads CASSEFGSGNTIYF. DNA of the CDR3: TGTGCCAGCAGTGAATTCGGTTCTGGAAACACCATATATTTT.

The chain recombines TRBV12-3 or TRBV12-4 with TRBJ2-5; TRBD2 is a possible D gene (5 bases). The CDR3 totals 13 residues. V lost 6 bases to trimming and J lost 5 bases, with 13 bases between them. This CDR3 reads CASSLDGVETQYF. The CDR3 nucleotides read TGTGCCAGCAGCCTTGACGGGGTTGAGACCCAGTACTTC.

The chain links TRBV10-2 to TRBJ1-1; D is unresolved. Germline-derived CDR1 and CDR2 are WSHSY and SAAADI. CDR3 length: 13 amino acids. The ends were cut back, 3 bases at V and 0 bases at J, with 5 bases in the middle. The CDR3 coding sequence is TGCGCCAGCAGTGATTACATGAACACTGAAGCTTTCTTT. As protein: CASSDYMNTEAFF.

This clone has only a few counts. V gene TRBV19 combines with J gene TRBJ1-1, with a possible D match to TRBD1 (5 bases). Germline V lookup: CDR1 LNHDA, CDR2 SQIVND (reference sequence). This CDR3 has 15 residues. With 9 bases removed from V and 3 bases from J, the gap between germline ends came to 20 bases. The CDR3: CASQDMVAVDTEAFF. CDR3 nucleotides: TGTGCCAGCCAGGACATGGTTGCGGTGGACACTGAAGCTTTCTTT.

V is TRBV3-1 (or the pseudogene TRBV3-2) and J is TRBJ2-7; either TRBD1 or TRBD2 may fit D (5 bases each). V was shortened by 3 bases and J by 1 base, with 7 bases between the two germline ends. The germline CDR1 and CDR2 sequences are LGHDT and YNNKEL (reference sequence). The CDR3 is 13 amino acids. CDR3 sequence: CASSHGGSYEQYF. In nucleotides, the CDR3 is TGTGCCAGCAGCCATGGGGGTTCCTACGAGCAGTACTTC.

The sample holds one count of this clone. V and J are TRBV7-6 and TRBJ2-7; the D is unclear. CDR1 SGHVS and CDR2 FNYEAQ come from the germline V gene. CDR3 length: 14 residues. V was clipped by 7 bases and J by 7 bases, with 20 bases between them. CDR3 loop: CASTLDWVAGEQYF. Written as DNA, the CDR3 is TGTGCCAGCACGCTCGATTGGGTAGCTGGTGAGCAGTACTTC.

The chain is built from TRBV2 and TRBJ2-5; 15 bases agree with TRBD2. Looked up from germline, CDR1 is SNHLY and CDR2 is FYNNEI. V lost 6 bases, J lost 5 bases, and 10 bases stayed unmatched. The CDR3 is made up of 17 amino acids. For the CDR3, the DNA is TGTGCCAGCAGAGATGGGACTAGCGGGGGGCCTAGGGAGACCCAGTACTTC. As protein: CASRDGTSGGPRETQYF.

The chain recombines TRBV19 with TRBJ2-7, with unresolved D. Trimming took 3 bases from V and 0 from J, leaving 9 bases between them. This CDR3 is 14 amino acids long. The germline CDR1 and CDR2 sequences are LNHDA and SQIVND (reference sequence). The CDR3 region is CASSIADGSYEQYF. CDR3 sequence (DNA): TGTGCCAGTAGTATTGCGGACGGCTCCTACGAGCAGTACTTC.

This chain joins TRBV9 and TRBJ1-2; weak D call: TRBD1 (6 bases). The CDR3 is 14 amino acids. The V and J ends lost 6 bases and 3 bases respectively, with 15 bases between them. The germline V gene has CDR1 SGDLS and CDR2 YYNGEE. CDR3 bases: TGTGCCAGCACCATGTGGGACACGGACTATGGCTACACCTTC. It encodes CASTMWDTDYGYTF.

This chain connects TRBV7-9 to TRBJ1-3; TRBD1 agrees at 8 bases. This CDR3 region has 15 residues. The ends lost 5 bases at V and 2 bases at J; junction bases unmatched: 5. Germline V CDR1 and CDR2: SEHNR, FQNEAQ (reference sequence). This chain's CDR3 is CASSRAGGPGNTIYF. CDR3 nucleotides: TGTGCCAGCAGCCGGGCAGGGGGCCCTGGAAACACCATATATTTT.